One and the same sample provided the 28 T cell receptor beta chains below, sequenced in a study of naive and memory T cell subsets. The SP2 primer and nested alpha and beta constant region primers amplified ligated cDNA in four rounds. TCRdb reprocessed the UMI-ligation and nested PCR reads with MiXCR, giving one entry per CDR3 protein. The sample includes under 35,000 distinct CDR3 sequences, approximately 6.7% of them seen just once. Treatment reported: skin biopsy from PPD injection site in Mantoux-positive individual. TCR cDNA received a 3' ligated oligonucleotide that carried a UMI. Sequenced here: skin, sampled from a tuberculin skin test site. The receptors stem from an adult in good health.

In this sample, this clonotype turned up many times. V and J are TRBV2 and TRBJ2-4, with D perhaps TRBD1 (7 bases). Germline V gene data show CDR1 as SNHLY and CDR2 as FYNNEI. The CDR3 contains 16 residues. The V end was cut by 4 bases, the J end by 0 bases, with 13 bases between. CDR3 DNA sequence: TGTGCCAGCAGTGGCGCGGGACAGCTAGCCAAAAACATTCAGTACTTC. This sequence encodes CASSGAGQLAKNIQYF. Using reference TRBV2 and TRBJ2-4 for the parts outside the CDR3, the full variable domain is EPEVTQTPSHQVTQMGQEVILRCVPISNHLYFYWYRQILGQKVEFLVSFYNNEISEKSEIFDDQFSVERPDGSNFTLKIRSTKLEDSAMYFCASSGAGQLAKNIQYFGAGTRLSVL.

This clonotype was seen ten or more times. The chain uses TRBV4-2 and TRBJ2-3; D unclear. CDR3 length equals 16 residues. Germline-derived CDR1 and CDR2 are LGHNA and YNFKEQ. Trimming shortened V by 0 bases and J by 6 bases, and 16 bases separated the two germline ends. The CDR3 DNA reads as TGTGCCAGCAGCCAAGAGAGTTCGCCCCGGTCGGATACGCAGTATTTT. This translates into CASSQESSPRSDTQYF.

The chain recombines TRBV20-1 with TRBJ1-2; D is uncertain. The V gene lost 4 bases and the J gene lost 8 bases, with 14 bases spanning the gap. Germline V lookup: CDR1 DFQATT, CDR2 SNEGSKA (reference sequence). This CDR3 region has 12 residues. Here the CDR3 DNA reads TGCAGTGCTATTACAGATACGCTAGGCTACACCTTC. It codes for CSAITDTLGYTF.

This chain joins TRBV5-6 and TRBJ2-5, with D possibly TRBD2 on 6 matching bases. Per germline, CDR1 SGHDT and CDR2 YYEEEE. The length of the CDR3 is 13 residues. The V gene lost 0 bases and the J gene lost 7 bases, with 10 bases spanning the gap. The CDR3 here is CASSLGQTRTQYF. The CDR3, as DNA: TGTGCCAGCAGCTTGGGACAGACTAGGACCCAGTACTTC. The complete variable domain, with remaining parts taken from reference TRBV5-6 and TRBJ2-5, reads DAGVTQSPTHLIKTRGQQVTLRCSPKSGHDTVSWYQQALGQGPQFIFQYYEEEERQRGNFPDRFSGHQFPNYSSELNVNALLLGDSALYLCASSLGQTRTQYFGPGTRLLVL.

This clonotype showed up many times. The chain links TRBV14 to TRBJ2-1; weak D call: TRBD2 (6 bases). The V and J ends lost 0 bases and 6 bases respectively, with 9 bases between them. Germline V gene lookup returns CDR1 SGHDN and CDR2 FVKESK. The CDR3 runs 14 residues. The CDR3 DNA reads TGTGCCAGCAGCCAAGACGGAGGGGCCAATGAGCAGTTCTTC. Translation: CASSQDGGANEQFF.

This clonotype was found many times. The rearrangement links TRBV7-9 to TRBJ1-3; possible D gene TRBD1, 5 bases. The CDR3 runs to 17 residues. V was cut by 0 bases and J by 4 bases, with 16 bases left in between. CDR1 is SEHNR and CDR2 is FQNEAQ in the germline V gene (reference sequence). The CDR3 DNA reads TGTGCCAGCAGCTTAGCCTCCCAGGGAATTTTCGGAAACACCATATATTTT. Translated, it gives CASSLASQGIFGNTIYF. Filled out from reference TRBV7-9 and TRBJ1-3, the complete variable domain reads DTGVSQNPRHKITKRGQNVTFRCDPISEHNRLYWYRQTLGQGPEFLTYFQNEAQLEKSRLLSDRFSAERPKGSFSTLEIQRTEQGDSAMYLCASSLASQGIFGNTIYFGEGSWLTVV.

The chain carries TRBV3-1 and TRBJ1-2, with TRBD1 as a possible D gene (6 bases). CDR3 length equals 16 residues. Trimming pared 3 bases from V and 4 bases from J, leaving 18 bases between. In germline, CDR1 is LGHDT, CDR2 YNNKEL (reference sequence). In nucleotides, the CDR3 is TGTGCCAGCAGCCACGGCGCGGGGACACCGGTCTATGGCTACACCTTC. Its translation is CASSHGAGTPVYGYTF.

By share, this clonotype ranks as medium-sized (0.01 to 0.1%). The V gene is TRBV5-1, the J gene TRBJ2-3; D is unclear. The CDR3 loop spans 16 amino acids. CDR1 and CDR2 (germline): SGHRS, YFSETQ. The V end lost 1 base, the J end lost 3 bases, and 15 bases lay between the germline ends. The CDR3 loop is CASSLNWPGETDTQYF. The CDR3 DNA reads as TGCGCCAGCAGCTTGAATTGGCCCGGAGAGACAGATACGCAGTATTTT.

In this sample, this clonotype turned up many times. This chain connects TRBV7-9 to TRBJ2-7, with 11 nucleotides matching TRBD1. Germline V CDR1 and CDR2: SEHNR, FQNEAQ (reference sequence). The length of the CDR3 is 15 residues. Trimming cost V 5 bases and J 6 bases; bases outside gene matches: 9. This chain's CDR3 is CASSLKGQGAGEQYF. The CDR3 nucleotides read TGTGCCAGCAGCCTTAAAGGACAGGGGGCGGGCGAGCAGTACTTC. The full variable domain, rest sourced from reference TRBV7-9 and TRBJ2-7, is DTGVSQNPRHKITKRGQNVTFRCDPISEHNRLYWYRQTLGQGPEFLTYFQNEAQLEKSRLLSDRFSAERPKGSFSTLEIQRTEQGDSAMYLCASSLKGQGAGEQYFGPGTRLTVT.

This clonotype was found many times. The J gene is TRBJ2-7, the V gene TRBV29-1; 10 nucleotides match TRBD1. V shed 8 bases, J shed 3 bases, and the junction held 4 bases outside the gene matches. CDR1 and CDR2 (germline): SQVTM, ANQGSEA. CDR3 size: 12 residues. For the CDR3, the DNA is TGCAGCTTCTGGGACAGGGGCTACGAGCAGTACTTC. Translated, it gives CSFWDRGYEQYF.

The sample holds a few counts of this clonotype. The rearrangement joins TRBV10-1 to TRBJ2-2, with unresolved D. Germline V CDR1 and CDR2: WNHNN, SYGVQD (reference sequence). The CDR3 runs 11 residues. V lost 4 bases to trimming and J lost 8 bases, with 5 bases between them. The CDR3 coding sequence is TGCGCCAGCAGTGTCCGGGGGGAGCTGTTTTTT. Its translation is CASSVRGELFF.

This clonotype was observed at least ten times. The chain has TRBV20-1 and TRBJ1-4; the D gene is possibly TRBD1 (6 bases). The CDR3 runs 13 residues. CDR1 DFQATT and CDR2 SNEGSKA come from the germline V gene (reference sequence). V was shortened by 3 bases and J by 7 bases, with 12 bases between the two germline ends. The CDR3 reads CSASRQGGEKLFF. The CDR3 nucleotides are TGCAGTGCTAGTCGGCAAGGGGGTGAAAAACTGTTTTTT.

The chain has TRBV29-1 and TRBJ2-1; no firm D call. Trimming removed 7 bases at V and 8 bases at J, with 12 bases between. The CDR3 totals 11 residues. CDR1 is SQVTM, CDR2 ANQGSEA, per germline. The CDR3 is CSALRSYEQFF. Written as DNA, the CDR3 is TGCAGCGCCCTAAGGAGTTATGAGCAGTTCTTC.

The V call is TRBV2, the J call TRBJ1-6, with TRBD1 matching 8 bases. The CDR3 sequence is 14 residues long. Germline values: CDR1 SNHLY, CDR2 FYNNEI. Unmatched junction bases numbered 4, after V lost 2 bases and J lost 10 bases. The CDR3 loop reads CASSEQGALSPLHF. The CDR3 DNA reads TGTGCCAGCAGTGAACAGGGGGCCCTCTCACCCCTCCACTTT.

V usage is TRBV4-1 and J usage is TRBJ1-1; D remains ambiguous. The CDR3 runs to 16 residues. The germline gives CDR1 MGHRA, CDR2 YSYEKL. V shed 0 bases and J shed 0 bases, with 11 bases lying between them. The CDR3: CASSQDRSALNTEAFF. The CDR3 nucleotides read TGCGCCAGCAGCCAAGATCGGTCGGCACTGAACACTGAAGCTTTCTTT.

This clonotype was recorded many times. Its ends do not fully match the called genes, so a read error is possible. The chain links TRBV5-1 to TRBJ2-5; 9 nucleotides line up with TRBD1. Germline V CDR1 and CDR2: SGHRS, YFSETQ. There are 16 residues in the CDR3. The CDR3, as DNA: TGCGCCTGCAGCTTGGATGGGGGACAGGGCCAAGAGACCCAGTACTTC. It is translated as CACSLDGGQGQETQYF.

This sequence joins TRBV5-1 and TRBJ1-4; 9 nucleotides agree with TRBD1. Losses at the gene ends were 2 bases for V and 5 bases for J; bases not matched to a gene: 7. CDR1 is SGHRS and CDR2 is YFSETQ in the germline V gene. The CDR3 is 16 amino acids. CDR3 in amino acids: CASSFGPGQGNEKLFF. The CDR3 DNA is TGCGCCAGCAGCTTTGGGCCGGGACAGGGAAATGAAAAACTGTTTTTT.

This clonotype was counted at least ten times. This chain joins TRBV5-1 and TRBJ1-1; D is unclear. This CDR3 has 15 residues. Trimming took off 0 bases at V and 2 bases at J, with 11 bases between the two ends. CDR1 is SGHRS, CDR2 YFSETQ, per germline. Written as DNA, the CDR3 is TGCGCCAGCAGCTTGGCCGGGTCCCTTAACACTGAAGCTTTCTTT. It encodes CASSLAGSLNTEAFF.

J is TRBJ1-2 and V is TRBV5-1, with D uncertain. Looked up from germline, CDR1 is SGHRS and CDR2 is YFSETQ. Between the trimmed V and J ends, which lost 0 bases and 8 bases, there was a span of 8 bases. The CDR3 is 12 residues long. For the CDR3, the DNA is TGCGCCAGCAGCTTGGCGACGAACGGCTACACCTTC. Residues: CASSLATNGYTF.

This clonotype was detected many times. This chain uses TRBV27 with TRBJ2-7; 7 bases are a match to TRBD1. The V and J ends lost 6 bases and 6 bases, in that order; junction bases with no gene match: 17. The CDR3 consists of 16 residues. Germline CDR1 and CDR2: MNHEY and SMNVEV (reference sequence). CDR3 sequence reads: CASRRTGQVGKGEQYF. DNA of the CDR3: TGTGCCAGCAGACGAACCGGACAGGTGGGGAAGGGCGAGCAGTACTTC.

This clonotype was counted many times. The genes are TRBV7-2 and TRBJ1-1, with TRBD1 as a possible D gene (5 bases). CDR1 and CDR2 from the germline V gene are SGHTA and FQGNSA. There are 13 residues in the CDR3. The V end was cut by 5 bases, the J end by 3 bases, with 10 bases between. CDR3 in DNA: TGTGCCAGCAGCACTCAGGGATACACTGAAGCTTTCTTT. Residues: CASSTQGYTEAFF.

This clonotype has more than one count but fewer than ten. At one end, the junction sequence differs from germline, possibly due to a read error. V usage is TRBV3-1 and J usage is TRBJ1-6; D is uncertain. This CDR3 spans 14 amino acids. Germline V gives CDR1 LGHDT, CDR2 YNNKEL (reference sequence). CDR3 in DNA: TGTGCCAGCAGCCAAGATATGGGAAATTCCCCCCTCCACTTT. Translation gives CASSQDMGNSPLHF. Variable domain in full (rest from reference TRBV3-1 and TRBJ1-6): DTAVSQTPKYLVTQMGNDKSIKCEQNLGHDTMYWYKQDSKKFLKIMFSYNNKELIINETVPNRFSPKSPDKAHLNLHINSLELGDSAVYFCASSQDMGNSPLHFGNGTRLTVT.

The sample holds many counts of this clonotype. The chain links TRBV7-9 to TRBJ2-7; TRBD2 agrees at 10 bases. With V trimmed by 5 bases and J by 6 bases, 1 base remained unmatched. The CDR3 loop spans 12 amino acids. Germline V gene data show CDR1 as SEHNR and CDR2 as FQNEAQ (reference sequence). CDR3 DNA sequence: TGTGCCAGCAGCCGGACTAGCGGCGAGCAGTACTTC. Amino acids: CASSRTSGEQYF.

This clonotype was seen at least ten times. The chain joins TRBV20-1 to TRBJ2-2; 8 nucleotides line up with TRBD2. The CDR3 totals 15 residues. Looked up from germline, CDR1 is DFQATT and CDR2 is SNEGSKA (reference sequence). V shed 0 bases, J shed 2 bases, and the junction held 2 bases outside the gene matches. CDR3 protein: CSARDGTSNTGELFF. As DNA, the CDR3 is TGCAGTGCTAGAGATGGGACTAGTAACACCGGGGAGCTGTTTTTT.

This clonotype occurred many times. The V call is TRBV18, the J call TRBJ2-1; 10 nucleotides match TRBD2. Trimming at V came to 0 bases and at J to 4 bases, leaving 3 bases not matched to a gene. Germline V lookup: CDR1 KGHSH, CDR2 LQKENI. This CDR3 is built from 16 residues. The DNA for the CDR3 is TGTGCCAGCTCACCACCGCCTAGCGGGGGATACAATGAGCAGTTCTTC. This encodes CASSPPPSGGYNEQFF.

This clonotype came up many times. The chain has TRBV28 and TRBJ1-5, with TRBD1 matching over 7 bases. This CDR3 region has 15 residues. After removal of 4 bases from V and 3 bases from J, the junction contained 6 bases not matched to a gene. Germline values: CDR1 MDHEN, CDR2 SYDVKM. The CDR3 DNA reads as TGTGCCAGCAGTTCTCAGACAGGGTTCAATCAGCCCCAGCATTTT. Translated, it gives CASSSQTGFNQPQHF.

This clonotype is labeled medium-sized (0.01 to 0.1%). The CDR3 DNA sequence: TGTGCCAGCAGTGAAGGTCGGGGACACCTGGCGGAGAACACCGGGGAGCTGTTTTTT. Translated, it gives CASSEGRGHLAENTGELFF. V usage is TRBV2 and J usage is TRBJ2-2; D perhaps matches TRBD1 (6 bases). Trimming took off 1 base at V and 1 base at J, with 19 bases between the two ends. Germline lookup yields CDR1 SNHLY and CDR2 FYNNEI. The CDR3 is 19 amino acids.

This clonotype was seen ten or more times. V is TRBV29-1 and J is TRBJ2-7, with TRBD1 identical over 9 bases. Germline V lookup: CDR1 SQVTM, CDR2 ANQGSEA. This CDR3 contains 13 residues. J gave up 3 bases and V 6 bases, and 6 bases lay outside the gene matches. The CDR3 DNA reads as TGCAGCGTGGGACAGGGTTCTCTCTACGAGCAGTACTTC. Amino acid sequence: CSVGQGSLYEQYF.